The clone carrying this T cell receptor beta chain came up a few times. The CDR3 loop spans 15 amino acids. Germline CDR1 is LGHNA and CDR2 is YSLEER. Trimming cost V 4 bases and J 5 bases, with 17 bases left between them. The source of the sample is a study of regulatory T cells in long-lasting Graves disease. Time point specified: newly diagnosed GD, antithyroid drugs for less than 3 months. From PBMCs, RNA was extracted and then used to make the TCR library. Arm-PCR of CDR3 regions and iRepertoire HTBI primers were used to build TCR beta libraries. TCRdb re-called the multiplex PCR reads through MiXCR, storing one row per CDR3 protein. Of some 340,000 distinct CDR3 sequences in the sample, roughly 12% were seen once. This sample also belongs to another study, concerning T cells in Graves' hyperthyroidism and ophthalmopathy.

This receptor was obtained from a woman between 18 and 30 years old with Graves disease. The material sequenced was peripheral blood mononuclear cells (PBMCs), taken at new diagnosis, from a patient treated with antithyroid drugs. The gene calls are TRBV4-3 and TRBJ1-2, with a weak D call TRBD1 (6 bases). The chain's CDR3 is CASSLAARGPYGYTF. CDR3 DNA: TGCGCCAGCAGCCTGGCGGCCAGGGGTCCTTATGGCTACACCTTC.